The T cell receptor (beta chain) described here comes from a study of vaccination effects on CD4 cells after COVID-19. Ahead of sequencing, the ViraFEST assay grew antigen-specific CD4+ T cells using viral peptide pools. The culture ran for 10 days, and then CD4+ T cells were isolated. Nobody among the vaccine recipients had prior SARS-CoV-2 infection (nucleocapsid antibodies were negative). Half-medium changes using IL-2 medium occurred on days 3 and 7. Germline lookup yields CDR1 KGHSH and CDR2 LQKENI. The V and J ends lost 6 bases and 4 bases, in that order; junction bases with no gene match: 9. This CDR3 spans 15 amino acids. Sequencing was performed with immunoSEQ multiplex PCR; in TCRdb, only in-frame clones are kept and a portion is missing. The repertoire consists of about 41,000 clones, with over 75% occurring once and the leading ten covering roughly 3.1%. Notes on this clone: Its specificity is not known.

Sequenced material: CD4+ T cells from PBMCs cultured with HCoV-NL63 spike peptides, taken before COVID-19 vaccination. The receptor was isolated from a human donor who received a COVID-19 vaccine. The chain joins TRBV18 to TRBJ2-1; 7 nucleotides agree with TRBD2. DNA of the CDR3: TGTGCCAGCTCTTCTAATCTAGCGGAGTACAATGAGCAGTTCTTC. It is translated as CASSSNLAEYNEQFF.